This is a list of T cell receptor beta chains from one sample in a study of cytomegalovirus exposure and HLA in healthy donors. The method was immunoSEQ multiplex PCR; TCRdb's version includes in-frame clones alone and lacks a portion of them. The repertoire holds 55,000 to 80,000 clones, 70% to 75% seen once, with roughly 5.2% in the top ten. Sequencing used PBMCs. These receptor sequences come from a woman in her twenties or thirties in good health and CMV-seronegative. Each CDR3 is given with its conserved first and last residue. A D gene is named only where the DNA matches it firmly. The size field is filled for only some rows; it gives once, few, many or a size class.

v_gene,j_gene,abundance,d_gene,CDR3nt,CDR3aa
TRBV18,TRBJ2-7,few,TRBD1,TGTGCCAGCTCACCATTTCTCCCGGGACAGTCTTACGAGCAGTACTTC,CASSPFLPGQSYEQYF
TRBV30,TRBJ2-7,-,TRBD2,TGTGCCTGGACCCCGGGTAGCGGGGTCACCTACGAGCAGTACTTC,CAWTPGSGVTYEQYF
TRBV7-9,TRBJ1-5,few,TRBD1,TGTGCCAGCAGCCCTTTTGGACAGGGGGCCCACAATCAGCCCCAGCATTTT,CASSPFGQGAHNQPQHF
TRBV5-5,TRBJ1-3,-,-,TGTGCCAGCAGCCCTGACATCTCTGGAAACACCATATATTTT,CASSPDISGNTIYF
TRBV7-9,TRBJ2-1,few,TRBD2,TGTGCCAGCAGCTTAGAAGGTAGCGGGAGGGAACAGTTCTTC,CASSLEGSGREQFF
TRBV6-5,TRBJ2-5,-,-,TGTGCCAGCAGTTACACTATTTCCGAGACCCAGTACTTC,CASSYTISETQYF
TRBV5-1,TRBJ2-5,-,TRBD2,TGCGCCAGCAGCTCAAGCGACGGGGGGGGAGAGACCCAGTACTTC,CASSSSDGGGETQYF
TRBV27,TRBJ2-2,-,-,TGTGCCAGCAGTTTAGGGCGAGGGAGGGGGAACACCGGGGGGCTGTTTTTT,CASSLGRGRGNTGGLFF
TRBV27,TRBJ2-5,-,-,TGTGCCAGCAGACCGACAGGAAAGCGGGAGACCCAGTACTTC,CASRPTGKRETQYF
TRBV11-2,TRBJ1-5,-,-,TGTGCCAGCAGCAGGGGTGGGAGCAATCAGCCCCAGCATTTT,CASSRGGSNQPQHF
TRBV6-5,TRBJ2-2,-,TRBD2,TGTGCCAGCAGTCTCACGGGGGGAAACACCGGGGAGCTGTTTTTT,CASSLTGGNTGELFF
TRBV4-3,TRBJ2-3,-,TRBD2,TGCGCCAGCAGCCTCTTAGCGGGAGGGCGGACAGATACGCAGTATTTT,CASSLLAGGRTDTQYF
TRBV10-3,TRBJ1-2,-,-,TGTGCCCCTAAGGGAGTAGCTAACTATGGCTACACCTTC,CAPKGVANYGYTF
TRBV27,TRBJ2-5,-,-,TGTGCCAGCAGTTTAGGAGGGGGCCCAGAGACCCAGTACTTC,CASSLGGGPETQYF
TRBV5-1,TRBJ2-7,-,-,TGCGCCAGCAGCTTCAACGGGAGAATGGTGGACGAGCAGTACTTC,CASSFNGRMVDEQYF
TRBV19,TRBJ1-1,-,-,TGTGCCAGTAGTATGGACAGAGTGAACACTGAAGCTTTCTTT,CASSMDRVNTEAFF
TRBV7-9,TRBJ1-2,-,TRBD1,TGTGCCAGCAGCTTTTACGACAGGGGGAGGGACTTC,CASSFYDRGRDF
TRBV19,TRBJ1-1,-,-,TGTGCCAGTGCCGGAGGGCCCTTGAACACTGAAGCTTTCTTT,CASAGGPLNTEAFF
TRBV14,TRBJ2-1,-,TRBD2,TGTGCCAGCAGCCACGGGGGATATAGCGGGATCTCCTACAATGAGCAGTTCTTC,CASSHGGYSGISYNEQFF
TRBV6-5,TRBJ2-3,-,TRBD2,TGTGCCAGCAGTTACTCCACTAGCGGGAGGATGCATACGCAGTATTTT,CASSYSTSGRMHTQYF
TRBV5-1,TRBJ1-4,-,-,TGCGCCAGCAGCTTGACAGCAACTAATGAAAAACTGTTTTTT,CASSLTATNEKLFF
TRBV7-9,TRBJ1-1,few,-,TGTGCCAGCAGCTTAGATCTTCCTCCTGAAGCTTTCTTT,CASSLDLPPEAFF
TRBV7-2,TRBJ2-1,few,-,TGTGCCAGCAGCTTATGGGGGGGCCGCTCCTACAATGAGCAGTTCTTC,CASSLWGGRSYNEQFF
TRBV5-1,TRBJ1-1,-,TRBD1,TGCGCCAGCAGCCCCGGACAGGGGGTTAGGGGCACTGAAGCTTTCTTT,CASSPGQGVRGTEAFF
TRBV5-6,TRBJ2-1,few,-,TGTGCCAGCAGTAAAGCAGGTTACAATGAGCAGTTCTTC,CASSKAGYNEQFF
TRBV19,TRBJ1-2,-,-,TGTGCTTTTTTCAAACAGAAGACGGCATACGGCTACACCTTC,CAFFKQKTAYGYTF
TRBV19,TRBJ1-2,few,-,TGTGCTAGTAGCAAAGAAAAGGCGGCCTACGGCTACACCTTC,CASSKEKAAYGYTF
TRBV10-1,TRBJ1-4,-,-,TGCGCCAGCAGGCGTCCAATATCAGGGTCCCGCGGTACTAATGAAAAACTGTTTTTT,CASRRPISGSRGTNEKLFF
TRBV7-3,TRBJ2-1,once,-,TGTGCCAGCAGCTTAACCCGAGGCAGGGAGGCGTTCTTC,CASSLTRGREAFF
TRBV28,TRBJ1-2,-,TRBD1,TGTGCCAGCAGTTTGGAAGGACAGGGATTCAACTATGGCTACACCTTC,CASSLEGQGFNYGYTF
TRBV30,TRBJ2-3,-,TRBD2,TGTGCCTGGAGTGGAGGGAGGGGAGATACGCAGTATTTT,CAWSGGRGDTQYF
TRBV29-1,TRBJ2-1,once,TRBD2,TGCACCTTCCTCGGGACTAGCAATGAGCAGTTCTTC,CTFLGTSNEQFF
TRBV29-1,TRBJ2-3,-,TRBD2,TGCAGCGGCCGGGGGGGGGCTAGCGGGGGAGATACGCAGTATTTT,CSGRGGASGGDTQYF
TRBV18,TRBJ2-5,-,-,TGTGCCAGCTCCCTGGGGCAGCAAGAGACCCAGTACTTC,CASSLGQQETQYF
TRBV5-1,TRBJ2-1,-,TRBD1,TGCGCCAGCAGCTGGGCCGGGACAGGGGGCGAAGGCGGTGAGCAGTTCTTC,CASSWAGTGGEGGEQFF
TRBV6-4,TRBJ2-1,-,-,TGTGCCAGCAGTGACTCGGACAGCAATGAGCAGTTCTTC,CASSDSDSNEQFF
TRBV28,TRBJ2-7,-,TRBD2,TGTGCCAGCAGTTTGGGGAGGGGACGGCTGCAGTACTTC,CASSLGRGRLQYF
TRBV19,TRBJ1-1,-,-,TGTGCCAGTGCTCGTAGGGAGGACACTGAAGCTTTCTTT,CASARREDTEAFF
TRBV4-1,TRBJ2-7,-,-,TGCGCCAGCAGCCAGGGCACCTTCTCCTACGAGCAGTACTTC,CASSQGTFSYEQYF
TRBV20-1,TRBJ1-1,-,-,TGCAGTGCTCGGTTCGTCACTGAAGCTTTCTTT,CSARFVTEAFF
TRBV5-1,TRBJ2-7,-,TRBD2,TGCGCCAGCAGCACCGGGACTAGCGGGAGCTACGAGCAGTACTTC,CASSTGTSGSYEQYF
TRBV28,TRBJ1-4,-,-,TGTGCCAGCAGTTTACCCGGCACGGAGGGAGAAAAACTGTTTTTT,CASSLPGTEGEKLFF
TRBV29-1,TRBJ2-3,-,TRBD1,TGCAGCGTTGCCAGGGGGTGGACAGATACGCAGTATTTT,CSVARGWTDTQYF
TRBV18,TRBJ2-1,-,TRBD2,TGTGCCAGCTCAGTAACGGGAGGGCCTTTAGATGAGCAGTTCTTC,CASSVTGGPLDEQFF
TRBV6-4,TRBJ2-3,-,-,TGTGCCAGCATCCCTTCGAGGGCCGGCACAGATACGCAGTATTTT,CASIPSRAGTDTQYF
TRBV4-2,TRBJ2-1,-,TRBD2,TGTGCCAGCAGCCAAGTAGCGGGAGGTATCGACAATGAGCAGTTCTTC,CASSQVAGGIDNEQFF
TRBV5-1,TRBJ2-2,-,-,TGCGCCAGCAGCTTTGCCAAGGCGTGGGGAGAAGGGGAGCTGTTTTTT,CASSFAKAWGEGELFF
TRBV7-2,TRBJ1-4,once,-,TGTGCCAGCAGCCGAGATAGTGAAAAACTGTTTTTT,CASSRDSEKLFF
TRBV19,TRBJ2-5,-,TRBD2,TGTGCCAGAAGGAAGGGTCGGACTAGCGGAAAACAAGAGACCCAGTACTTC,CARRKGRTSGKQETQYF
TRBV30,TRBJ1-2,-,TRBD1,TGTGCCTGGAGCGAGACAGGGGGGAGAGGCTATGGCTACACCTTC,CAWSETGGRGYGYTF
TRBV6-9,TRBJ2-3,-,TRBD2,TGTGCCAGCAGTTTCCCTGCGGGAGCCGGCACAGATACGCAGTATTTT,CASSFPAGAGTDTQYF
TRBV5-1,TRBJ2-5,-,TRBD1,TGCGCCAGCAGCTTGGCCGGGACAGCGGAGACCCAGTACTTC,CASSLAGTAETQYF
TRBV5-4,TRBJ1-1,-,-,TGTGCCAGCAGTTATATCCGGGGAAGCCAGACTGAAGCTTTCTTT,CASSYIRGSQTEAFF
TRBV5-5,TRBJ1-1,-,-,TGTGCCAGCAGCCCCGGACAGATGAACACTGAAGCTTTCTTT,CASSPGQMNTEAFF
TRBV9,TRBJ2-3,-,TRBD2,TGTGCCAGCAGTTTGGGGGGGGGAGCGGTGGATACGCAGTATTTT,CASSLGGGAVDTQYF